This record concerns one T cell receptor (beta chain) sequence. No antigen is known for it. The record has no base qualities; no much larger clone is one base away. This sample is drawn from a study of blood T cell repertoires in COVID-19 (dated by TCRdb to the early 2020s). Regarding the study in general: Collaborator samples came from the United States, Italy and Spain and covered acute and convalescent phases of COVID-19. The prospective study material was composed of cDNA or gDNA derived from T cells, B-cell-depleted T cells, or PBMCs. Deeply sampled blood TCRbeta repertoires from subjects exposed to, actively infected with, or recovered from COVID-19 were included in the dataset. The repertoires were released in a freely available public database meant as a resource for research on the immune response to SARS-CoV-2. Samples were obtained from the ongoing ImmuneRACE study (first 160 participants) and from 1,254 subjects provided by 6 global collaborators. Sample metadata almost always included a de-identified subject ID, COVID-19 status, age in years and sex. Where HLA class I and class II types were available, the types were taken from metadata supplied by the sample provider, not from assay-based typing. Study-level results and caveats: Clinical and demographic metadata were provided uncurated, with the amount varying by source and participant.

The immunoSEQ Assay, a bias-controlled multiplex PCR, was used to amplify TCRbeta CDR3 regions from genomic DNA. Concerning the study's data processing: Nucleated cell counts per sample were estimated from amplification of reference gene primers within the assay. To quantify the absolute abundance of each unique TCRbeta CDR3 rearrangement, sequence reads were collapsed and filtered. For each sample, productive Simpson clonality was calculated by taking the square root of Simpson's diversity index across productive rearrangements. In TCRdb, the immuneACCESS table is reduced to in-frame sequences with V and J assigned. These tables do not hold every clone; where another copy was compared, an unresolved V gene accounts for under half, and the others remain unexplained. The V and J calls and clone size were taken over from that table, and D and trimming were inferred from the DNA. The sample contains under 200,000 clones, approximately 88% of them found a single time. The biggest ten clones account for roughly 9.2% of the sample.

Relative to germline, V is missing 4 bases and J is missing 4 bases, with 5 bases of the junction outside any gene match. From the cysteine through the phenylalanine, the CDR3 covers 14 amino acids. Only the CDR3 DNA stays, 42 bases, in frame from base 1. Based on the germline V gene (reference sequence), the CDR1 and CDR2 sequences are SGHKS and YYEKEE. Each collaborating institution followed its own protocols to collect whole blood in K2EDTA tubes. Collaborator samples were shipped for TCRbeta analysis as frozen whole blood, isolated PBMCs, or DNA extracted from either sample type. Specimen: peripheral blood. Recombination connected TRBV5-5 to TRBJ2-5; 9 central nucleotides agree with TRBD2. The origin of this receptor is a woman at least 80 years old with active or convalescent COVID-19. The CDR3 corresponds to CASSPWTSVETQYF. In nucleotides, the sequence is TGTGCCAGCAGCCCGTGGACTAGCGTAGAGACCCAGTACTTC.